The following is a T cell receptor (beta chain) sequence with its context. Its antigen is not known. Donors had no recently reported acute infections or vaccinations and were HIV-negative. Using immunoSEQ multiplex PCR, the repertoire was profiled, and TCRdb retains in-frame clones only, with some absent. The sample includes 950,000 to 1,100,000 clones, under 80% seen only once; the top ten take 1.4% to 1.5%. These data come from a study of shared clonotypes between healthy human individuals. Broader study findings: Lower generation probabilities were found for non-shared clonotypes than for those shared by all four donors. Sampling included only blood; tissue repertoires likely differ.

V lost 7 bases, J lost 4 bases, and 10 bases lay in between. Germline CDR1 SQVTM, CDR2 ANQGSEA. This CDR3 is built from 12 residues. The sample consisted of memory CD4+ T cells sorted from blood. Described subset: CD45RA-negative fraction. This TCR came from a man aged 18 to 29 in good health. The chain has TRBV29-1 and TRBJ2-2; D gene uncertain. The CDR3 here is CSAALGTGELFF. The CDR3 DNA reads TGCAGCGCCGCCCTAGGCACCGGGGAGCTGTTTTTT.